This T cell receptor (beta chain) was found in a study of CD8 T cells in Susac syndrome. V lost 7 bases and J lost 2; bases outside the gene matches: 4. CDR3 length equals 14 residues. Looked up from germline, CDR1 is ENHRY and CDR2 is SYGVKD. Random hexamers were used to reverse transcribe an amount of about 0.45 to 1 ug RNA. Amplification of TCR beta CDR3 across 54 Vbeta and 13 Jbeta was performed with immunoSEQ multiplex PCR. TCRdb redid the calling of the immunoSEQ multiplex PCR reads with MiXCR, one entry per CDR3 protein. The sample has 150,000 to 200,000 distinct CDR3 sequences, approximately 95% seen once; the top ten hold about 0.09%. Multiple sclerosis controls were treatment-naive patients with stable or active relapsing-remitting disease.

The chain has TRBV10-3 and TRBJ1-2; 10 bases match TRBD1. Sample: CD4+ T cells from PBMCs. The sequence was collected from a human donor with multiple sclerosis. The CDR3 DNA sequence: TGTGCCATCACCCCGGGACAGGGGAACTATGGCTACACCTTC. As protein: CAITPGQGNYGYTF.